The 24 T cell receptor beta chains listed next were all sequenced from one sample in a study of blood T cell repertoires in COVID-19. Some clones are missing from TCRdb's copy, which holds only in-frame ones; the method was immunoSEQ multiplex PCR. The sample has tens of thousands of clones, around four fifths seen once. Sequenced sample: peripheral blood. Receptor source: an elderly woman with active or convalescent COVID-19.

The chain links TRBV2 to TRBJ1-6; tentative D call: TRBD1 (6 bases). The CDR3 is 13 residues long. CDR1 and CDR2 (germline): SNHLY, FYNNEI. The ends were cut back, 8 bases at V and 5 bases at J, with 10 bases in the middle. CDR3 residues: CASRNRDNSPLHF. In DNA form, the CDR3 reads TGTGCCAGCCGAAACAGGGATAATTCACCCCTCCACTTT.

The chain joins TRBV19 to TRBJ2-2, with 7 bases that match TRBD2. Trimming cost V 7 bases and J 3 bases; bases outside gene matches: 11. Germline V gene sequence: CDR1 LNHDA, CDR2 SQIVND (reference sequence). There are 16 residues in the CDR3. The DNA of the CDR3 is TGTGCCAGTACTCCGAGGTGGCTAGCGGACACCGGGGAGCTGTTTTTT. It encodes CASTPRWLADTGELFF. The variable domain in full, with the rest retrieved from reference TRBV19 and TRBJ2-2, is DGGITQSPKYLFRKEGQNVTLSCEQNLNHDAMYWYRQDPGQGLRLIYYSQIVNDFQKGDIAEGYSVSREKKESFPLTVTSAQKNPTAFYLCASTPRWLADTGELFFGEGSRLTVL.

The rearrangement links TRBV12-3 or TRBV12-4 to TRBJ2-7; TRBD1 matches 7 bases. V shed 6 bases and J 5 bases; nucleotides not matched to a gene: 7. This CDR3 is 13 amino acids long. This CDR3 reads CASSPGQFHEQYF. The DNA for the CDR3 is TGTGCCAGCAGCCCGGGACAGTTCCACGAGCAGTACTTC.

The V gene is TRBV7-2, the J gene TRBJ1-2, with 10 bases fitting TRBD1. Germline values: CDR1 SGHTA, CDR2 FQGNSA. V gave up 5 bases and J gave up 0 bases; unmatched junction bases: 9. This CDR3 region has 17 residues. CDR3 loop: CASSPRPGTGANYGYTF. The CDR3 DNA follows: TGTGCCAGCAGCCCCCGTCCCGGGACAGGGGCTAACTATGGCTACACCTTC.

The CDR3 nucleotides read TGTGCCAGCAGGGGGGGGACAACCTATGGCTACACCTTC. As protein: CASRGGTTYGYTF. The chain joins TRBV6-6 to TRBJ1-2; the D gene is possibly TRBD1 (6 bases). The CDR3 spans 13 residues. From germline, CDR1 is MNHNY and CDR2 SVGAGI (reference sequence). Trimming removed 6 bases from V and 4 bases from J, with 12 bases in between.

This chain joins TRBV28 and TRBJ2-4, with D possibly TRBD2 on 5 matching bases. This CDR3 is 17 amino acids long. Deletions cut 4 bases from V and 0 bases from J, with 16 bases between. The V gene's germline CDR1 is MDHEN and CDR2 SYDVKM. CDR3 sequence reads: CASSSAEGAEAKNIQYF. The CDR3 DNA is TGTGCCAGCAGTTCCGCCGAGGGAGCGGAAGCCAAAAACATTCAGTACTTC.

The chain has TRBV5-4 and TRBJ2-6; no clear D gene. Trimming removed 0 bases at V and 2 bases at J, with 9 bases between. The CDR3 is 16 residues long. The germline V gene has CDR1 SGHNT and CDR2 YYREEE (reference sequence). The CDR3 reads CASSLEISAGANVLTF. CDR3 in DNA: TGTGCCAGCAGCTTGGAAATTTCGGCTGGGGCCAACGTCCTGACTTTC.

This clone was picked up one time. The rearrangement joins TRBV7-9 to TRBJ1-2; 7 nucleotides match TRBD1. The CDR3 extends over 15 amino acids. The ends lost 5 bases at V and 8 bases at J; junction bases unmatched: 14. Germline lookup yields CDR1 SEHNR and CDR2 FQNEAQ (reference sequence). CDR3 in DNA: TGTGCCAGCAGCGCAGGCCGGGACAGAGTATCCGGCTACACCTTC. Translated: CASSAGRDRVSGYTF.

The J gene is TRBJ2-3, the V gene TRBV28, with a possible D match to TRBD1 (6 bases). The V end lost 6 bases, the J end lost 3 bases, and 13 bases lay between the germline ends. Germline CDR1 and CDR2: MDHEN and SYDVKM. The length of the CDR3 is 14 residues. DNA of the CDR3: TGTGCCAGCAGGAGACAGGTACAAACAGATACGCAGTATTTT. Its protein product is CASRRQVQTDTQYF.

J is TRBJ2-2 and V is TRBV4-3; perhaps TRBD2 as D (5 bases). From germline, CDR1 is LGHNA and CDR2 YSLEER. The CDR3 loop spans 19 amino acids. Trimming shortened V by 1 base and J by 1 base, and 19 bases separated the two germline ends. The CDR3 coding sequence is TGCGCCAGCAGCCAAGTGGAGGTCGGTTGGGCTATGAACACCGGGGAGCTGTTTTTT. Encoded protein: CASSQVEVGWAMNTGELFF.

CDR3 DNA sequence: TGTGCCAGCAGCTTAGATCGACAGGCGATTCCCTACGAGCAGTACTTC. Residues: CASSLDRQAIPYEQYF. The V gene is TRBV11-2, the J gene TRBJ2-7; possible D gene TRBD1, 6 bases. This CDR3 is 16 amino acids long. Trimming cost V 0 bases and J 2 bases, with 14 bases left between them. Germline assignment: CDR1 SGHAT and CDR2 FQNNGV.

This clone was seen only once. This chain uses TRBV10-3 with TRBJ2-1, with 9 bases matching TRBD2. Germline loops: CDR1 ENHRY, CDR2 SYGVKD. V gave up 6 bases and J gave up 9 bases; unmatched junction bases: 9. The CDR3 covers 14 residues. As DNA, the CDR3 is TGTGCCATCAGCGACGGCCTAGCGGGACTTGAGCAGTTCTTC. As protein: CAISDGLAGLEQFF.

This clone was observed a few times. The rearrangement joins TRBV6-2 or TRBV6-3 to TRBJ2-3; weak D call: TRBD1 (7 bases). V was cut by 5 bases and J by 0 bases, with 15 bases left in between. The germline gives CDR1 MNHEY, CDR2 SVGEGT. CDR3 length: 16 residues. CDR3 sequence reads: CASSLRQGGSTDTQYF. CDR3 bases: TGTGCCAGCAGTCTTCGACAGGGAGGAAGCACAGATACGCAGTATTTT.

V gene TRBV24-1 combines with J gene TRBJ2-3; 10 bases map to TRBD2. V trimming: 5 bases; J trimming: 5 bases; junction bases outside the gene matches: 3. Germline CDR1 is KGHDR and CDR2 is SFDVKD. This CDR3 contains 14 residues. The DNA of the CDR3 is TGTGCCACCAGTGCGGGACTAGCGCAAGATACGCAGTATTTT. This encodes CATSAGLAQDTQYF.

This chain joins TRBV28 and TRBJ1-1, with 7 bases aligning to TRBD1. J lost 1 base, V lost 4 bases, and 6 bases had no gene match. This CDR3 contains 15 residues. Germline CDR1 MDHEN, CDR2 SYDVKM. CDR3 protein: CASSSAGTENTEAFF. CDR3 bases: TGTGCCAGCAGTTCGGCCGGGACAGAGAACACTGAAGCTTTCTTT.

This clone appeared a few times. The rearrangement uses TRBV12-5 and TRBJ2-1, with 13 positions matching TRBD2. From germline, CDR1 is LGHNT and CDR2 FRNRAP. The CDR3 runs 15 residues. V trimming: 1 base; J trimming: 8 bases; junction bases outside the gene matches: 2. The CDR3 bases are TGTGCTAGTGGTTTGGGGACTAGCGGGAGTCATGAGCAGTTCTTC. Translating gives CASGLGTSGSHEQFF.

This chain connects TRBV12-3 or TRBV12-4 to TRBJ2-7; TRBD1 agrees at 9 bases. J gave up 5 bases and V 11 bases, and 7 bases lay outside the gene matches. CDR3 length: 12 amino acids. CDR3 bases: TGTGCCTCCGGGACAGGGATTAACGAGCAGTACTTC. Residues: CASGTGINEQYF.

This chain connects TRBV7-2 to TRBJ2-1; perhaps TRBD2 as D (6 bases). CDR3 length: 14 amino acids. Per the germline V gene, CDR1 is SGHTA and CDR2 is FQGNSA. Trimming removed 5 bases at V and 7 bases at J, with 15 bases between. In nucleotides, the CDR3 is TGTGCCAGCAGCGGACGCGGGACTTATAATGAGCAGTTCTTC. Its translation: CASSGRGTYNEQFF.

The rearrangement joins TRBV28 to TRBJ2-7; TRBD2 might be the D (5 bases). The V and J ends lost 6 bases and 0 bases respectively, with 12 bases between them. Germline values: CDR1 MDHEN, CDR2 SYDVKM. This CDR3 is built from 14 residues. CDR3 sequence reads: CASRKTGSSYEQYF. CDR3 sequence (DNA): TGTGCCAGCAGAAAGACGGGGAGCTCCTACGAGCAGTACTTC.

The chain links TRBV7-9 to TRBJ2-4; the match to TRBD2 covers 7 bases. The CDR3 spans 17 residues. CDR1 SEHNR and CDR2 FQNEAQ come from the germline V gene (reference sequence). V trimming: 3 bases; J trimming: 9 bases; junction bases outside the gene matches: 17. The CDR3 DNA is TGTGCCAGCAGCTTCGCGGCAGTGGGAGGGCCAATTGGCATTCAGTACTTC. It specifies CASSFAAVGGPIGIQYF. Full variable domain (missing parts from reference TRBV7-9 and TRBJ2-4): DTGVSQNPRHKITKRGQNVTFRCDPISEHNRLYWYRQTLGQGPEFLTYFQNEAQLEKSRLLSDRFSAERPKGSFSTLEIQRTEQGDSAMYLCASSFAAVGGPIGIQYFGAGTRLSVL.

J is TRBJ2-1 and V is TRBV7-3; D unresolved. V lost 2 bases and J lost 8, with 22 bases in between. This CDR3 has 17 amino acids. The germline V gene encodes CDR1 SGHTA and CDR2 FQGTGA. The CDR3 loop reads CASSLGSRWLGEDEQFF. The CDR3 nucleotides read TGTGCCAGCAGCTTAGGGTCCCGGTGGCTAGGTGAGGATGAGCAGTTCTTC.

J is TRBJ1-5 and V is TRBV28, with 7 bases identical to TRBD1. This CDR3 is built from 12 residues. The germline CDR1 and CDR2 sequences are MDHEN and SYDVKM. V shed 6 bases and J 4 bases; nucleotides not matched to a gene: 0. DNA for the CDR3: TGTGCCAGCAGACAGGGGAATCAGCCCCAGCATTTT. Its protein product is CASRQGNQPQHF.

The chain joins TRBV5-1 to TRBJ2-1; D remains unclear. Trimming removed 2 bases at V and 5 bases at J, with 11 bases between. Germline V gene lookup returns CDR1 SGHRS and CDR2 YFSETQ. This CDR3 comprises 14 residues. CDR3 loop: CASSFLAGNNEQFF. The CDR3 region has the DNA TGCGCCAGCAGCTTTTTGGCAGGAAACAATGAGCAGTTCTTC.

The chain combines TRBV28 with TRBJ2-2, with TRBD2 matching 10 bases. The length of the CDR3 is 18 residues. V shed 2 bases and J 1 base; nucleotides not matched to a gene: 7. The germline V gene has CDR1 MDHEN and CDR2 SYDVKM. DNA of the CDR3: TGTGCCAGCAGTTTACTACCGGGACTAGCGAGGAACACCGGGGAGCTGTTTTTT. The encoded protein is CASSLLPGLARNTGELFF.